Listed below are T cell receptor beta chains from one sample, sequenced in a study of CD8+ T cells in alopecia areata. Clones were sequenced by immunoSEQ multiplex PCR, and TCRdb holds only the in-frame ones, with some missing. Of 190,000 or so clones detected, about 60% appear once; the ten largest clones hold roughly 12%. The sample consisted of CD8+ T cells sorted from blood, taken at week 24, from a patient treated with tofacitinib. These receptor sequences come from a human donor with alopecia areata. Each CDR3 is given with its conserved first and last residue. The order of the fields is CDR3 DNA, CDR3 protein, J gene, V gene, clone size, D gene. A D gene is named only where the DNA matches it firmly. Some rows mark clone size as missing; the rest say once, few, many or name a class of expanded clone.

TGTGCCAGCAGTTTGGTCCCAGGGGGCTCCTATGGCTACACCTTC,CASSLVPGGSYGYTF,TRBJ1-2,TRBV27,few,TRBD1
TGTGCCAGCAGTTTAGTTCTTAGTGTGGGCGACGAGCAGTACTTC,CASSLVLSVGDEQYF,TRBJ2-7,TRBV27,-,-
TGTGCCAGCAGCGCCGTCCGGGTATGGACCTTC,CASSAVRVWTF,TRBJ1-2,TRBV9,-,-
TGCGCCAGCAGCCCCCGGGACAGGATTTCGGTCGCCGGGGAGCTGTTTTTT,CASSPRDRISVAGELFF,TRBJ2-2,TRBV5-1,-,TRBD1
TGTGCCATCAGTGACGGGACGTCCGAGCAAGAGACCCAGTACTTC,CAISDGTSEQETQYF,TRBJ2-5,TRBV10-3,-,-
TGTGCCAGCAGTGAATTGTCGGTGACTAATGAAAAACTGTTTTTT,CASSELSVTNEKLFF,TRBJ1-4,TRBV2,once,-
TGCAGCGTTGAAGGGTGGCCCGGGGGGGGCTACAATGAGCAGTTCTTC,CSVEGWPGGGYNEQFF,TRBJ2-1,TRBV29-1,-,TRBD2
TGCGCCAGCAGCTCGGGAGGGGTACAGCAACTCTATGGCTACACCTTC,CASSSGGVQQLYGYTF,TRBJ1-2,TRBV5-1,-,-
TGTGCCAGCAGCTTCCAGGTCTTCGGGTATGGCTACACCTTC,CASSFQVFGYGYTF,TRBJ1-2,TRBV7-3,few,-
TGTGCCTGGACCTCGCAGGGGACTTATGAAAAACTGTTTTTT,CAWTSQGTYEKLFF,TRBJ1-4,TRBV30,-,-
TGTGCCAGCAGCCCCCAGGGGGGCACGCAGTATTTT,CASSPQGGTQYF,TRBJ2-3,TRBV7-6,-,-
TGTGCCATCAGTGAGAACGGGGGGCCCACTGAAGCTTTCTTT,CAISENGGPTEAFF,TRBJ1-1,TRBV10-3,-,-
TGTGCCAGCAGCGTAGAAAGGGGGCTGGAGACTGAAGCTTTCTTT,CASSVERGLETEAFF,TRBJ1-1,TRBV9,-,TRBD1
TGTGCCAGCGGGGGAAGTTACACCTTC,CASGGSYTF,TRBJ1-2,TRBV7-9,-,-
TGTGCCAGCCTCCCACATCCTAACTATGGCTACACCTTC,CASLPHPNYGYTF,TRBJ1-2,TRBV5-6,-,-
TGTGCCAGCAGTTTCGCGGGGGCTGGCTACACCTTC,CASSFAGAGYTF,TRBJ1-2,TRBV6-6,-,-
TGTGCCGCCAGCAAAGGTGACACCGGGGAGCTGTTTTTT,CAASKGDTGELFF,TRBJ2-2,TRBV6-5,-,-
TGTGCAGAGGGGGTGCAGGGACCTGAAGCTTTCTTT,CAEGVQGPEAFF,TRBJ1-1,TRBV30,-,-
TGTGCCACGGAATCCCAAGAGACCCAGTACTTC,CATESQETQYF,TRBJ2-5,TRBV7-9,-,-
TGTGCCAGCAGCCTTGGACAGGGGGCTTTCGAGCAGTACTTC,CASSLGQGAFEQYF,TRBJ2-7,TRBV4-2,-,TRBD1
TGTGCCAGCAGCCACCTTAGCGGGGGGGCTCGATATGAGCAGTTCTTC,CASSHLSGGARYEQFF,TRBJ2-1,TRBV14,few,TRBD2
TGCAGCGTTGAAGGAATCGTGCGAGCAGATACGCAGTATTTT,CSVEGIVRADTQYF,TRBJ2-3,TRBV29-1,-,-
TGTGCCAGCAGTTTGACAGGCGGGGCAAAACTGTTTTTT,CASSLTGGAKLFF,TRBJ1-4,TRBV27,-,-
TGCGCCAGCAGCTTGGCCACAGATACGCAGTATTTT,CASSLATDTQYF,TRBJ2-3,TRBV5-1,-,-
TGCGCCAGCAGCCATCGAGGGGGGGCCGACACCGGGGAGCTGTTTTTT,CASSHRGGADTGELFF,TRBJ2-2,TRBV4-1,-,-
TGTGCCAGCAGCCCTTCGGGGGGAGACCAAGAGACCCAGTACTTC,CASSPSGGDQETQYF,TRBJ2-5,TRBV7-9,-,TRBD2